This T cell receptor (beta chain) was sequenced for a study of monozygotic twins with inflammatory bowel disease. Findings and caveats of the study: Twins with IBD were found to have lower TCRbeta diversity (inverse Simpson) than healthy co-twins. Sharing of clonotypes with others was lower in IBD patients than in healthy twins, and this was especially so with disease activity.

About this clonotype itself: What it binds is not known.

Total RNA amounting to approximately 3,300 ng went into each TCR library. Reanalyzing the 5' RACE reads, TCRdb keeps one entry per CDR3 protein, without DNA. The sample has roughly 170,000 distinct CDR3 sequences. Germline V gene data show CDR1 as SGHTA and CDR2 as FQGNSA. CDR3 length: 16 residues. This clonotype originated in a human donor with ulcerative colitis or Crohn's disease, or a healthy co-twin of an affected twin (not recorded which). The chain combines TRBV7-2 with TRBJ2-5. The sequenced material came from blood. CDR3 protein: CASSLSASGGQETQYF.